These 20 T cell receptor beta chains were sequenced from one sample in a study of vaccination and CD4 T cells after COVID-19. These TCRs' antigens remain unknown. An Oncomine TCR Beta short-read assay was used to sequence the DNA from cultured CD4+ T cells. TCRdb reprocessed the PCR reads via MiXCR and lists one record per CDR3 protein. The sample contains fewer than 9,000 distinct CDR3 sequences, around 18% of which appear only once. Treatment indicated: approximately nine-day PBMC culture with coronavirus spike peptide pools or control peptides (ViraFEST assay). The material sequenced was CD4+ T cells from blood, cultured in vitro, taken after SARS-CoV-2 vaccination. The receptors stem from a human donor who had recovered from COVID-19.

The chain employs TRBV4-1 and TRBJ1-5, with 8 positions matching TRBD1. Germline CDR1 is MGHRA and CDR2 is YSYEKL. V lost 2 bases to trimming and J lost 2 bases; unmatched junction nucleotides: 2. This CDR3 is 15 amino acids long. The CDR3 coding sequence is TGCGCCAGCAGCCAACTGGACAGGGGCAATCAGCCCCAGCATTTT. Residues: CASSQLDRGNQPQHF.

In its sample, this clonotype was seen a few times. The chain couples TRBV19 to TRBJ2-5; 7 bases line up with TRBD2. The CDR3 is 14 amino acids. Trimming cost V 10 bases and J 1 base; bases outside gene matches: 9. Germline CDR1 is LNHDA and CDR2 is SQIVND (reference sequence). The CDR3 DNA reads TGTGCCAAGCGAGCGGGGCCGTCCCAAGAGACCCAGTACTTC. Translation gives CAKRAGPSQETQYF. The full variable domain, completed using reference TRBV19 and TRBJ2-5, is DGGITQSPKYLFRKEGQNVTLSCEQNLNHDAMYWYRQDPGQGLRLIYYSQIVNDFQKGDIAEGYSVSREKKESFPLTVTSAQKNPTAFYLCAKRAGPSQETQYFGPGTRLLVL.

Sample share makes this clonotype medium-sized. The genes are TRBV7-2 and TRBJ2-3, with 9 bases fitting TRBD2. V lost 0 bases and J lost 8; bases outside the gene matches: 6. Per the germline V gene, CDR1 is SGHTA and CDR2 is FQGNSA. This CDR3 comprises 15 residues. CDR3 loop: CASSLASGGYGTQYF. CDR3 in DNA: TGTGCCAGCAGCTTAGCTAGCGGGGGATACGGTACGCAGTATTTT.

The V gene is TRBV6-4, the J gene TRBJ2-2, with D unclear. Trimming removed 3 bases at V and 3 bases at J, with 8 bases between. This CDR3 region has 14 residues. The germline gives CDR1 MRHNA, CDR2 SNTAGT. CDR3 protein: CASSDKVDTGELFF. In DNA, the CDR3 is TGTGCCAGCAGTGATAAAGTGGACACCGGGGAGCTGTTTTTT.

This clonotype has a handful of counts. V is TRBV7-2 and J is TRBJ2-5, with 8 nucleotides matching TRBD2. V gave up 5 bases and J gave up 5 bases; unmatched junction bases: 10. The CDR3 has 15 amino acids. Germline assignment: CDR1 SGHTA and CDR2 FQGNSA. CDR3 loop: CASSPGGGRQETQYF. DNA of the CDR3: TGTGCCAGCAGCCCGGGGGGGGGGCGGCAGGAGACCCAGTACTTC.

Comments on this clonotype: A single base separates this from a much larger clone, so it may be a read error. The chain uses TRBV6-5 and TRBJ1-6; the match to TRBD1 covers 9 bases. This CDR3 spans 16 amino acids. Germline V gene sequence: CDR1 MNHEY, CDR2 SVGAGI. CDR3 in DNA: TGTGCCAGCAGTTATAAGCCGGGACAGGGAGGTTCACCCCCCCACTTT. Translated, it gives CASSYKPGQGGSPPHF.

V usage is TRBV24-1 and J usage is TRBJ2-1, with unresolved D. CDR1 is KGHDR and CDR2 is SFDVKD in the germline V gene. There are 12 residues in the CDR3. V lost 1 base and J 7 bases, leaving 4 bases between the germline ends. The CDR3 is CATSDFRNEQFF. The CDR3 coding sequence is TGTGCCACCAGTGATTTTAGGAATGAGCAGTTCTTC.

The chain couples TRBV20-1 to TRBJ2-1; 9 positions agree with TRBD2. This CDR3 region has 16 residues. CDR1 is DFQATT and CDR2 is SNEGSKA in the germline V gene (reference sequence). J was trimmed by 0 bases and V by 4 bases; bases with no gene match: 7. In DNA form, the CDR3 reads TGCAGTGCTATGGGTTCTAGCGGGGACTCCTACAATGAGCAGTTCTTC. Translation: CSAMGSSGDSYNEQFF.

This clonotype was observed a handful of times. This rearrangement joins TRBV27 to TRBJ2-1, with 9 positions matching TRBD2. V trimming: 7 bases; J trimming: 7 bases; junction bases outside the gene matches: 5. Germline CDR1 is MNHEY and CDR2 is SMNVEV (reference sequence). CDR3 length equals 13 residues. CDR3 sequence: CASTGTSGNEQFF. The CDR3 nucleotides read TGTGCCAGCACTGGTACTAGCGGGAATGAGCAGTTCTTC.

This clonotype has a handful of counts. The CDR3 DNA follows: TGTGCCAGCAAAGAAGGTAACACCATATATTTT. As protein: CASKEGNTIYF. This rearrangement joins TRBV28 to TRBJ1-3; no reliable D call. The CDR3 is 11 residues long. The ends were cut back, 7 bases at V and 7 bases at J, with 8 bases in the middle. Looked up from germline, CDR1 is MDHEN and CDR2 is SYDVKM.

Sample share makes this clonotype medium-sized (0.01 to 0.1%). The gene calls are TRBV29-1 and TRBJ2-3; D is ambiguous. V lost 7 bases, J lost 6 bases, and 8 bases lay in between. The CDR3 length is 10 residues. Germline V gives CDR1 SQVTM, CDR2 ANQGSEA. In nucleotides, the CDR3 is TGCAGCGGCTCTCGCGATACGCAGTATTTT. This translates into CSGSRDTQYF.

Many counts were recorded for this clonotype. This chain connects TRBV20-1 to TRBJ1-1; the D is unclear. Looked up from germline, CDR1 is DFQATT and CDR2 is SNEGSKA (reference sequence). This CDR3 has 14 residues. The germline V and J ends were trimmed by 1 base and 6 bases, with 15 bases remaining between them. CDR3 protein: CSARVLLMSAEAFF. The CDR3 coding sequence is TGCAGTGCTAGAGTGTTACTTATGAGTGCTGAAGCTTTCTTT.

This clonotype was detected only a few times. The gene calls are TRBV6-2 or TRBV6-3 and TRBJ2-7; the D gene could be TRBD1 or TRBD2 (5 bases each). The CDR3 totals 15 residues. Germline CDR1 and CDR2: MNHEY and SVGEGT. V lost 4 bases to trimming and J lost 3 bases, with 16 bases between them. The CDR3 here is CASSSHRGPYYEQYF. CDR3 coding DNA: TGTGCCAGCAGTTCCCACCGGGGCCCCTACTACGAGCAGTACTTC.

About this clonotype itself: This may be a read error, as it is one base from a much larger clone. Likely a read error: the CDR3 ends without its conserved phenylalanine or tryptophan. This sequence joins TRBV27 and TRBJ1-5; 7 positions agree with TRBD1. Germline V gene lookup returns CDR1 MNHEY and CDR2 SMNVEV (reference sequence). V was clipped by 5 bases and J by 2 bases; unmatched bases: 9. The CDR3 loop spans 16 amino acids. This chain's CDR3 is CASSPNRGLGNQPQHV. CDR3 DNA: TGTGCCAGCAGTCCGAACAGGGGATTGGGCAATCAGCCCCAGCATGTT.

The table lists this clonotype with a few counts. The chain uses TRBV7-2 and TRBJ2-1; a weak D match, TRBD2 (6 bases). The CDR3 extends over 17 amino acids. Germline CDR1 is SGHTA and CDR2 is FQGNSA. The germline V and J ends were trimmed by 5 bases and 0 bases, with 17 bases remaining between them. The CDR3 region is CASSERSFSGSYNEQFF. The DNA of the CDR3 is TGTGCCAGCAGCGAGAGGAGTTTTAGCGGCTCCTACAATGAGCAGTTCTTC. The variable domain in full, completed from reference TRBV7-2 and TRBJ2-1, reads GAGVSQSPSNKVTEKGKDVELRCDPISGHTALYWYRQSLGQGLEFLIYFQGNSAPDKSGLPSDRFSAERTGGSVSTLTIQRTQQEDSAVYLCASSERSFSGSYNEQFFGPGTRLTVL.

The genes are TRBV5-1 and TRBJ2-5; D is unclear. Trimming took off 0 bases at V and 2 bases at J, with 8 bases between the two ends. This CDR3 comprises 14 residues. Per the germline V gene, CDR1 is SGHRS and CDR2 is YFSETQ. The CDR3 loop is CASSLGLGQETQYF. The CDR3 DNA follows: TGCGCCAGCAGCTTGGGTCTCGGTCAAGAGACCCAGTACTTC.

There are a few counts of this clonotype. The rearrangement links TRBV5-4 to TRBJ1-2; 8 nucleotides align to TRBD1. The V segment lost 6 bases and the J segment 4 bases; nucleotides outside the gene matches: 8. CDR3 length: 14 amino acids. CDR1 and CDR2 (germline): SGHNT, YYREEE (reference sequence). The CDR3 region is CASNPGQVSYGYTF. The CDR3, as DNA: TGTGCCAGCAACCCGGGACAGGTATCCTATGGCTACACCTTC. Together with reference TRBV5-4 and TRBJ1-2, the CDR3 gives the full variable domain: ETGVTQSPTHLIKTRGQQVTLRCSSQSGHNTVSWYQQALGQGPQFIFQYYREEENGRGNFPPRFSGLQFPNYSSELNVNALELDDSALYLCASNPGQVSYGYTFGSGTRLTVV.

This rearrangement joins TRBV2 to TRBJ2-2; 11 nucleotides match TRBD2. V lost 8 bases and J lost 5; bases outside the gene matches: 7. Germline loops: CDR1 SNHLY, CDR2 FYNNEI. The CDR3 loop spans 15 amino acids. In nucleotides, the CDR3 is TGTGCCAGCGTTGCGACTAGCGGGGATACCGGGGAGCTGTTTTTT. This sequence encodes CASVATSGDTGELFF. The full variable domain, rest sourced from reference TRBV2 and TRBJ2-2, is EPEVTQTPSHQVTQMGQEVILRCVPISNHLYFYWYRQILGQKVEFLVSFYNNEISEKSEIFDDQFSVERPDGSNFTLKIRSTKLEDSAMYFCASVATSGDTGELFFGEGSRLTVL.

This clonotype was recorded many times. In DNA form, the CDR3 reads TGCAGTGCTAGAGATGCGATAGTCCCAGATACGCAGTATTTT. This gives the protein CSARDAIVPDTQYF. This sequence joins TRBV20-1 and TRBJ2-3; the D is unclear. Germline loops: CDR1 DFQATT, CDR2 SNEGSKA (reference sequence). The CDR3 length is 14 residues. V lost 0 bases to trimming and J lost 4 bases, with 11 bases between them.

There are a few counts of this clonotype. The J gene is TRBJ2-5, the V gene TRBV10-2, with 8 bases fitting TRBD2. V lost 4 bases and J lost 5; bases outside the gene matches: 9. The CDR3 is made up of 15 amino acids. Germline values: CDR1 WSHSY, CDR2 SAAADI. CDR3 in DNA: TGCGCCAGCAGTGTAGGCGGGGGGATCGGCGAGACCCAGTACTTC. As protein: CASSVGGGIGETQYF.